Presented here are 14 T cell receptor beta chains from one specimen sequenced in a study of blood T cell repertoires in COVID-19. Assay used: immunoSEQ multiplex PCR; TCRdb lists only in-frame clones, some missing. The sample lists approximately 280,000 clones; around 80% were seen once. The sequencing sample was made of PBMCs or T cells enriched from blood (not recorded which). All receptors come from a man between 40 and 49 years old who had been exposed to COVID-19.

The chain has TRBV5-7 and TRBJ1-3; 7 nucleotides agree with TRBD1. TRBV5-7 is filed as an ORF, its function uncertain. J gave up 4 bases and V 4 bases, and 8 bases lay outside the gene matches. There are 15 residues in the CDR3. The CDR3 sequence: CASSRTDRWGNTIYF. CDR3 sequence (DNA): TGTGCCAGCAGCCGAACGGACAGGTGGGGAAACACCATATATTTT.

The CDR3 region is CASSLRLAGLYNEQFF. DNA for the CDR3: TGCGCCAGCAGCCTCCGACTAGCGGGTCTTTACAATGAGCAGTTCTTC. The chain carries TRBV4-1 and TRBJ2-1; 10 nucleotides line up with TRBD2. The CDR3 has 16 residues. V was pared by 4 bases and J by 4 bases, with 7 bases of the junction left unmatched. CDR1 and CDR2 (germline): MGHRA, YSYEKL.

J is TRBJ1-3 and V is TRBV23-1, with D tentatively TRBD1 (5 bases). TRBV23-1 is identified as an open reading frame with a role that is uncertain. V gave up 6 bases and J gave up 4 bases, with 13 bases separating them. This CDR3 has 14 residues. CDR3 nucleotides: TGCGCCAGCAGACCAGGGAAGTACGGAAACACCATATATTTT. This sequence encodes CASRPGKYGNTIYF.

This chain joins TRBV11-3 and TRBJ2-5, with D possibly TRBD2 on 6 matching bases. This CDR3 is built from 17 residues. V was shortened by 1 base and J by 3 bases, with 18 bases between the two germline ends. From germline, CDR1 is SGHNT and CDR2 YENEEA. CDR3 sequence: CASSLGKTRTLEETQYF. DNA of the CDR3: TGTGCCAGCAGCTTAGGAAAGACTAGAACCCTCGAAGAGACCCAGTACTTC. The full variable domain, completed using reference TRBV11-3 and TRBJ2-5, is EAGVVQSPRYKIIEKKQPVAFWCNPISGHNTLYWYLQNLGQGPELLIRYENEEAVDDSQLPKDRFSAERLKGVDSTLKIQPAELGDSAVYLCASSLGKTRTLEETQYFGPGTRLLVL.

The table lists this clone with a count of one. V is TRBV3-1 (or the pseudogene TRBV3-2) and J is TRBJ2-1; unclear D gene. CDR1 and CDR2 from the germline V gene are LGHDT and YNNKEL (reference sequence). The CDR3 spans 14 residues. The V end lost 1 base, the J end lost 5 bases, and 9 bases lay between the germline ends. CDR3 DNA sequence: TGTGCCAGCAGCCAAGCATCGAGTAACAATGAGCAGTTCTTC. Residues: CASSQASSNNEQFF.

This chain connects TRBV27 to TRBJ2-3; TRBD2 might be the D (6 bases). This CDR3 has 18 residues. Trimming pared 3 bases from V and 2 bases from J, leaving 21 bases between. Germline V gene data show CDR1 as MNHEY and CDR2 as SMNVEV (reference sequence). The CDR3 loop reads CASSFNGGWTDNTDTQYF. The CDR3 coding sequence is TGTGCCAGCAGTTTTAACGGAGGGTGGACCGATAACACAGATACGCAGTATTTT.

The V and J genes are TRBV18 and TRBJ2-1; 10 positions match TRBD2. Germline-derived CDR1 and CDR2 are KGHSH and LQKENI. The CDR3 runs to 12 residues. V lost 3 bases to trimming and J lost 14 bases; unmatched junction nucleotides: 4. CDR3 sequence: CASSPLAGGEFF. The CDR3 DNA sequence: TGTGCCAGCTCACCCTTAGCGGGAGGAGAGTTCTTC.

The chain uses TRBV4-1 and TRBJ2-2; the match to TRBD2 covers 8 bases. Per germline, CDR1 MGHRA and CDR2 YSYEKL. The CDR3 spans 16 residues. V lost 3 bases to trimming and J lost 0 bases; unmatched junction nucleotides: 3. In DNA, the CDR3 is TGCGCCAGCAGCCACGAACTAGCGGCGAACACCGGGGAGCTGTTTTTT. It specifies CASSHELAANTGELFF.

This rearrangement joins TRBV20-1 to TRBJ1-2; D perhaps matches TRBD1 (5 bases). The V gene lost 3 bases and the J gene lost 13 bases, with 18 bases spanning the gap. The germline CDR1 and CDR2 sequences are DFQATT and SNEGSKA (reference sequence). The CDR3 extends over 12 amino acids. DNA for the CDR3: TGCAGTGCTAGTCCAACAAACAGGTGGATCACCTTC. It yields the protein CSASPTNRWITF.

The chain joins TRBV28 to TRBJ1-1, with D unresolved. The length of the CDR3 is 12 residues. Germline values: CDR1 MDHEN, CDR2 SYDVKM. The V gene lost 6 bases and the J gene lost 2 bases, with 7 bases spanning the gap. CDR3 region: CASSFFNTEAFF. Here the CDR3 DNA reads TGTGCCAGCAGCTTCTTCAACACTGAAGCTTTCTTT.

The chain is built from TRBV7-9 and TRBJ2-1, with 8 bases lining up with TRBD2. Germline V gene sequence: CDR1 SEHNR, CDR2 FQNEAQ (reference sequence). V gave up 6 bases and J gave up 7 bases; unmatched junction bases: 8. The CDR3 is made up of 14 amino acids. The CDR3 bases are TGTGCCAGCAGATCCGGGACTAGAGTTAATGAGCAGTTCTTC. It yields the protein CASRSGTRVNEQFF.

The V call is TRBV5-1, the J call TRBJ2-2; 8 bases align to TRBD1. V shed 4 bases, J shed 5 bases, and the junction held 4 bases outside the gene matches. The CDR3 sequence is 14 residues long. The germline V gene encodes CDR1 SGHRS and CDR2 YFSETQ. The CDR3: CASSPQGATGELFF. The CDR3 coding sequence is TGCGCCAGCAGCCCCCAGGGGGCTACCGGGGAGCTGTTTTTT.

This rearrangement joins TRBV3-1 (or the pseudogene TRBV3-2) to TRBJ2-7, with D possibly TRBD2 on 5 matching bases. Between the trimmed V and J ends, which lost 0 bases and 0 bases, there was a span of 9 bases. CDR1 and CDR2 (germline): LGHDT, YNNKEL (reference sequence). The CDR3 sequence is 15 residues long. The CDR3 nucleotides read TGTGCCAGCAGCCAAGATCTCGAGGGCTCCTACGAGCAGTACTTC. This sequence encodes CASSQDLEGSYEQYF.

The chain links TRBV7-3 to TRBJ1-2, with TRBD1 matching over 10 bases. The V gene end was trimmed by 5 bases and the J gene end by 3 bases; junction bases not matched to a gene: 6. The CDR3 runs to 15 residues. Looked up from germline, CDR1 is SGHTA and CDR2 is FQGTGA. In DNA, the CDR3 is TGTGCCAGCAGCAACCCGACAGGGGGCGACTATGGCTACACCTTC. Residues: CASSNPTGGDYGYTF. Variable domain in full (rest from reference TRBV7-3 and TRBJ1-2): GAGVSQTPSNKVTEKGKYVELRCDPISGHTALYWYRQSLGQGPEFLIYFQGTGAADDSGLPNDRFFAVRPEGSVSTLKIQRTERGDSAVYLCASSNPTGGDYGYTFGSGTRLTVV.